Following are 10 T cell receptor beta chains from one sample sequenced in a study of blood T cell repertoires in COVID-19. Some clones are missing from TCRdb's copy, which holds only in-frame ones; the method was immunoSEQ multiplex PCR. Here the sample spans 310,000 or so clones, around four fifths being singletons. Sequenced input: peripheral blood. These TCRs come from a woman aged 45-65 years with acute or convalescent COVID-19.

This clone was seen once. The V and J genes are TRBV7-2 and TRBJ2-7; TRBD1 matches 9 bases. The V gene's germline CDR1 is SGHTA and CDR2 FQGNSA. This CDR3 region has 15 residues. After removal of 5 bases from V and 3 bases from J, the junction contained 8 bases not matched to a gene. The CDR3 sequence: CASSVRTGELYEQYF. DNA of the CDR3: TGTGCCAGCAGCGTTCGGACAGGGGAACTCTACGAGCAGTACTTC.

The V call is TRBV2, the J call TRBJ2-2; possibly TRBD2 for D (6 bases). Trimming took 6 bases from V and 1 from J, leaving 15 bases between them. Germline values: CDR1 SNHLY, CDR2 FYNNEI. The CDR3 totals 16 residues. CDR3 loop: CASRWRGIMNTGELFF. The CDR3 bases are TGTGCCAGCAGATGGAGGGGTATTATGAACACCGGGGAGCTGTTTTTT.

Notes on this clone: Its ends do not fully match the called genes, so a read error is possible. Distinct nucleotide sequences in the sample also encode this CDR3. CDR3 loop: CASSIGTVRYGYTF. The CDR3 coding sequence is TGTGCCAGTAGTATCGGGACAGTCCGATATGGCTACACTTTC. The genes are TRBV19 and TRBJ1-2, with 7 nucleotides matching TRBD1. The CDR3 consists of 14 residues. Germline CDR1 is LNHDA and CDR2 is SQIVND (reference sequence).

The chain couples TRBV2 to TRBJ1-1; TRBD1 agrees at 7 bases. V was clipped by 6 bases and J by 5 bases; unmatched bases: 6. Looked up from germline, CDR1 is SNHLY and CDR2 is FYNNEI. The CDR3 is made up of 13 amino acids. The CDR3 nucleotides read TGTGCCAGCAGGACTACAGGGGTTACTGAAGCTTTCTTT. As protein: CASRTTGVTEAFF.

This sequence joins TRBV30 and TRBJ1-1; D not certain. CDR3 length: 13 residues. Germline-derived CDR1 and CDR2 are GTSNPN and SVGIG (reference sequence). Between the trimmed V and J ends, which lost 2 bases and 2 bases, there was a span of 9 bases. CDR3 nucleotide sequence: TGTGCCTGGAGTCTAAATAGAAACACTGAAGCTTTCTTT. Protein product: CAWSLNRNTEAFF.

The chain couples TRBV7-2 to TRBJ1-1; unclear D gene. The CDR3 extends over 14 amino acids. CDR1 is SGHTA, CDR2 FQGNSA, per germline. Trimming left V 7 bases short and J 4 bases short, with 16 bases between. The CDR3 nucleotides read TGTGCCAGCATCAGAAGCCAGCCGGGCACTGAAGCTTTCTTT. Its protein is CASIRSQPGTEAFF.

The gene calls are TRBV7-2 and TRBJ1-1, with TRBD1 matching over 7 bases. The length of the CDR3 is 15 residues. Germline values: CDR1 SGHTA, CDR2 FQGNSA. After removal of 6 bases from V and 2 bases from J, the junction contained 9 bases not matched to a gene. The CDR3: CASSPGTESNTEAFF. CDR3 DNA: TGTGCCAGCAGTCCAGGGACAGAGTCCAACACTGAAGCTTTCTTT.

The chain uses TRBV7-8 and TRBJ1-2; TRBD1 might be the D (6 bases). Trimming removed 2 bases at V and 6 bases at J, with 16 bases between. This CDR3 region has 15 residues. From germline, CDR1 is SGHVS and CDR2 FQNEAQ. This CDR3 reads CASSLTRGGVNGYTF. DNA for the CDR3: TGTGCCAGCAGCTTAACCCGGGGGGGCGTGAATGGCTACACCTTC.

The V gene is TRBV7-2, the J gene TRBJ2-5; 9 positions match TRBD1. The germline gives CDR1 SGHTA, CDR2 FQGNSA. Losses at the gene ends were 5 bases for V and 7 bases for J; bases not matched to a gene: 8. CDR3 size: 14 residues. The DNA of the CDR3 is TGTGCCAGCAGCCTTAACAGGGGGCGGTGGACCCAGTACTTC. Its translation is CASSLNRGRWTQYF.

The genes are TRBV7-2 and TRBJ1-6; no clear D. The V end was cut by 5 bases, the J end by 6 bases, with 14 bases between. The CDR3 covers 15 residues. CDR1 SGHTA and CDR2 FQGNSA come from the germline V gene. CDR3 region: CASSPQKKPNSPLHF. The CDR3 DNA reads as TGTGCCAGCAGCCCACAGAAGAAACCTAATTCACCCCTCCACTTT.